This T cell receptor (beta chain) derives from a study of control samples from healthy donors and cancer patients (dated by TCRdb to 2018 to 2021). The CDR3 runs 15 amino acids, cysteine and phenylalanine included. Only the CDR3 part of the read is kept: 45 bases, read in frame from the first base. V and J are truncated by 6 bases and 5 bases respectively, leaving an intervening sequence of 19 bases. CDR1 and CDR2, looked up from the germline V gene, are SGHVS and FNYEAQ. The library was built by means of the immunoSEQ multiplex PCR assay. The immuneACCESS repertoire file appears here via TCRdb, limited to in-frame rearrangements. These files lack a portion of the clones; in checked studies, under half of the deficit traces to unresolved V genes, and the cause of the others is not known. Within this sample are around 94,000 clones, with around 86% of them counted one time only. 1.3% of the sample goes to the ten largest clones.

This clone was recorded once. Its binding antigen is unknown. No base-level quality is on record; no much larger clone is a single base apart. Recombination connected TRBV7-6 to TRBJ2-5; TRBD2 is a possible D gene, resting on 7 matching bases. The TCR originated in a woman in her 50s in good health. Sequencing was carried out using blood. For the CDR3, the sequence is CASSRSGGAGETQYF. The DNA is TGTGCCAGCAGTCGGAGTGGGGGGGCCGGGGAGACCCAGTACTTC.